The rows below give T cell receptor beta chains drawn from one sample of a study of T cells in Graves' hyperthyroidism and ophthalmopathy. TCRdb processed the multiplex PCR reads anew with MiXCR; each CDR3 protein has one entry. The table records 300,000 to 450,000 distinct CDR3 sequences, more than 11% of them present only once. Sequenced sample: blood. Receptors originate from a woman aged 55-75 years with Graves' hyperthyroidism. Both conserved end residues are part of each CDR3. A D gene is named only where the DNA matches it firmly. The size of a clone is reported for some rows only, either as once, few or many, or as a class for expanded clones.

J: TRBJ1-5
D: -
V: TRBV10-3
size: many
DNA: TGTGCCATCAGCACCGGACCGACGGAGGGTGGGCCCCAGCATTTT
CDR3: CAISTGPTEGGPQHF

J: TRBJ2-1
D: -
V: TRBV20-1
size: many
DNA: TGCAGTTGTCGGGGCGGCGGGTATGAGCAGTTCTTC
CDR3: CSCRGGGYEQFF

J: TRBJ2-1
D: -
V: TRBV5-1
size: many
DNA: TGCGCCAGCGAACTAACCCCTGAGGCCTACAATGAGCAGTTCTTC
CDR3: CASELTPEAYNEQFF

J: TRBJ1-1
D: -
V: TRBV2
size: many
DNA: TGTGCCAGCATAGTCTCCCCTGGGACCTCGGGCACTGAAGCTTTCTTT
CDR3: CASIVSPGTSGTEAFF

J: TRBJ2-4
D: TRBD2
V: TRBV6-1
size: few
DNA: TGTGCCAGCAGCCCCAGGACTAGCGGCTCAAAAAACATTCAGTACTTC
CDR3: CASSPRTSGSKNIQYF

J: TRBJ2-7
D: -
V: TRBV11-2
size: many
DNA: TGTGCCAGCAGCTCTCACATGGGGCAGGGTTACTACGAGCAGTACTTC
CDR3: CASSSHMGQGYYEQYF

J: TRBJ2-2
D: TRBD2
V: TRBV7-2
size: -
DNA: TGTGCCAGCAGCTTAGCAGGGGGCACAGCGGGAGGGCTCGGCGGGGAGCTGTTTTTT
CDR3: CASSLAGGTAGGLGGELFF

J: TRBJ2-7
D: TRBD2
V: TRBV7-2
size: many
DNA: TGTGCCAGCAGCTCGCTAGCGGGAGGTTATAACGAGCAGTACTTC
CDR3: CASSSLAGGYNEQYF

J: TRBJ1-5
D: -
V: TRBV6-5
size: -
DNA: TGTGCCAGCAGTTACTCTGGAGATCAGCCCCAGCATTTT
CDR3: CASSYSGDQPQHF

J: TRBJ1-2
D: TRBD1
V: TRBV30
size: few
DNA: TGTGCCTGGAGGTCGAGGGGGCGATACACCTTC
CDR3: CAWRSRGRYTF

J: TRBJ1-3
D: -
V: TRBV12-3/TRBV12-4
size: many
DNA: TGTGCCAGCAGTTTGAGGCGCTCTGGAAACACCATATATTTT
CDR3: CASSLRRSGNTIYF

J: TRBJ2-7
D: -
V: TRBV6-1
size: many
DNA: TGTGCCAGCAGTGAACCCCCCAGTTACGAGCAGTACTTC
CDR3: CASSEPPSYEQYF

J: TRBJ2-7
D: TRBD1
V: TRBV18
size: many
DNA: TGTGCCAGCTCACGGGGGGGACAGGGGTTCTACGAGCAGTACTTC
CDR3: CASSRGGQGFYEQYF

J: TRBJ1-2
D: TRBD1
V: TRBV5-1
size: once
DNA: TGCGCCAGCAGGGCCGCCGGGACAGGGGACTATGGCTACACCTTC
CDR3: CASRAAGTGDYGYTF

J: TRBJ2-6
D: -
V: TRBV27
size: many
DNA: TGTGCCAGCACCCGCATCCGGACTGGGGCCAACGTCCTGACTTTC
CDR3: CASTRIRTGANVLTF

J: TRBJ1-1
D: -
V: TRBV5-1
size: many
DNA: TGCGCCAGCAGCTTGTCAACAGGGAACACTGAAGCTTTCTTT
CDR3: CASSLSTGNTEAFF

J: TRBJ2-7
D: -
V: TRBV11-2
size: many
DNA: TGTGCCAGCAGCCCACAGCCTTTCCTTCCCTACGAGCAGTACTTC
CDR3: CASSPQPFLPYEQYF

J: TRBJ1-2
D: -
V: TRBV11-2
size: many
DNA: TGTGCCAGCAGCCCGGGTGCGGCGAACTATGGCTACACCTTC
CDR3: CASSPGAANYGYTF

J: TRBJ2-1
D: TRBD2
V: TRBV20-1
size: many
DNA: TGCAGTGCTAGGACTAGCGGGAGGCTGATTAGCTCCTACAATGAGCAGTTCTTC
CDR3: CSARTSGRLISSYNEQFF

J: TRBJ1-5
D: -
V: TRBV4-1
size: -
DNA: TGCGCCAGCAGCCAAGGGGCGGATCAGCCCCAGCATTTT
CDR3: CASSQGADQPQHF

J: TRBJ1-1
D: TRBD1
V: TRBV18
size: few
DNA: TGTGCCAGCTCAAAGACAGGGGGCGCGGTGTCAAACACTGAAGCTTTCTTT
CDR3: CASSKTGGAVSNTEAFF

J: TRBJ2-7
D: TRBD2
V: TRBV20-1
size: many
DNA: TGCAGTGCTCAACCTAGCGGGAACCCCTACGAGCAGTACTTC
CDR3: CSAQPSGNPYEQYF

J: TRBJ1-4
D: -
V: TRBV2
size: many
DNA: TGTGCCAGCAGTGAACGGGAAAAACTGTTTTTT
CDR3: CASSEREKLFF

J: TRBJ1-6
D: -
V: TRBV5-1
size: few
DNA: TGCGCCAGCAGCTGGGTCCACGGGGGGTATAATTCACCCCTCCACTTT
CDR3: CASSWVHGGYNSPLHF

J: TRBJ2-2
D: TRBD2
V: TRBV2
size: many
DNA: TGTGCCAGCAGGGGGACTAGGGGCACCGGGGAGCTGTTTTTT
CDR3: CASRGTRGTGELFF

J: TRBJ1-1
D: TRBD1
V: TRBV11-1
size: many
DNA: TGTGCCAGCAGCACCCAGGGGGGCACTGAAGCTTTCTTT
CDR3: CASSTQGGTEAFF

J: TRBJ2-5
D: -
V: TRBV7-9
size: -
DNA: TGTGCTAGCAGCGATGGGGTGGGGGAGACCCAGTACTTC
CDR3: CASSDGVGETQYF

J: TRBJ2-7
D: -
V: TRBV25-1
size: few
DNA: TGTGCCAGCAGTGATGGGGGAATTACCTACGAGCAGTACTTC
CDR3: CASSDGGITYEQYF

J: TRBJ2-5
D: TRBD1
V: TRBV20-1
size: many
DNA: TGCAGTGCTAGAGGAGGGGGCGCGGAGACCCAGTACTTC
CDR3: CSARGGGAETQYF

J: TRBJ2-1
D: TRBD2
V: TRBV20-1
size: -
DNA: TGCAGTGCTAGAGATTACCTACTAGCGGGCGCCTACAATGAGCAGTTCTTC
CDR3: CSARDYLLAGAYNEQFF

J: TRBJ2-1
D: TRBD2
V: TRBV29-1
size: many
DNA: TGCAGCGTTGAAGGTGTGCGGGAGACTTGGGACAATGAGCAGTTCTTC
CDR3: CSVEGVRETWDNEQFF

J: TRBJ2-1
D: -
V: TRBV6-1
size: -
DNA: TGTGCCAGCAGTCATTCCACCGAGAGGGGGTACAATGAGCAGTTCTTC
CDR3: CASSHSTERGYNEQFF

J: TRBJ1-1
D: TRBD1
V: TRBV2
size: few
DNA: TGTGCCAGCAGCCTAATAGGGGGCTGGAACACTGAAGCTTTCTTT
CDR3: CASSLIGGWNTEAFF

J: TRBJ2-7
D: TRBD1
V: TRBV6-5
size: few
DNA: TGTGCCAGCAGTTACTCGAGAGGACAGGGGATCGAGCAGTACTTC
CDR3: CASSYSRGQGIEQYF

J: TRBJ2-3
D: -
V: TRBV18
size: once
DNA: TGTGCCAGCTCACCCCCCACAGGGCAATATACGCAGTATTTT
CDR3: CASSPPTGQYTQYF

J: TRBJ1-1
D: -
V: TRBV29-1
size: many
DNA: TGCAGCGTTGTTGGGGGTATGTGGAACACTGAAGCTTTCTTT
CDR3: CSVVGGMWNTEAFF

J: TRBJ2-7
D: -
V: TRBV5-4
size: -
DNA: TGTGCCAGCAGCACCTCCAGGGGTTCCTACGAGCAGTACTTC
CDR3: CASSTSRGSYEQYF

J: TRBJ1-1
D: -
V: TRBV7-3
size: many
DNA: TGTGCCAGCAGCCTAGGACAGATGGGTGAAGCTTTCTTT
CDR3: CASSLGQMGEAFF

J: TRBJ2-3
D: TRBD2
V: TRBV12-3/TRBV12-4
size: many
DNA: TGTGCCAGCAGCCCCCTAGCGGGCGTCACAGATACGCAGTATTTT
CDR3: CASSPLAGVTDTQYF

J: TRBJ2-1
D: TRBD1
V: TRBV24-1
size: many
DNA: TGTGCCACCAGTGATTTGCCCGGGACAGGTAAAACGGGTGAGCAGTTCTTC
CDR3: CATSDLPGTGKTGEQFF

J: TRBJ1-4
D: -
V: TRBV25-1
size: few
DNA: TGTGCCAGCAGTGAAAGTGTGGAGGAAAAACTGTTTTTT
CDR3: CASSESVEEKLFF

J: TRBJ1-4
D: -
V: TRBV18
size: many
DNA: TGTGCCAGCTCACAGGCAACTAATGAAAAACTGTTTTTT
CDR3: CASSQATNEKLFF

J: TRBJ2-3
D: TRBD1
V: TRBV18
size: many
DNA: TGTGCCAGCTCACCGAGCAGACAGGGTGGATCTGGAGATACGCAGTATTTT
CDR3: CASSPSRQGGSGDTQYF

J: TRBJ2-7
D: -
V: TRBV18
size: many
DNA: TGTGCCAGCTCACCACTAGGGTTCTCCTACGAGCAGTACTTC
CDR3: CASSPLGFSYEQYF

J: TRBJ2-1
D: TRBD2
V: TRBV7-6
size: -
DNA: TGTGCCAGCAGCGGAGCGGGAGGGCGCCACAATGAGCAGTTCTTC
CDR3: CASSGAGGRHNEQFF

J: TRBJ1-3
D: -
V: TRBV9
size: -
DNA: TGTGCCAGCAGCGTTCAGAGCTCTGGAAACACCATATATTTT
CDR3: CASSVQSSGNTIYF

J: TRBJ2-7
D: -
V: TRBV6-1
size: many
DNA: TGTGCCAGCAGTGAAGGGTTCCGGGGGCCCTACGAGCAGTACTTC
CDR3: CASSEGFRGPYEQYF

J: TRBJ2-1
D: TRBD1
V: TRBV27
size: many
DNA: TGTGCCAGCATCTTGGGGCAGGGGGCGGGTGAGCAGTTCTTC
CDR3: CASILGQGAGEQFF

J: TRBJ1-5
D: TRBD1
V: TRBV12-3/TRBV12-4
size: few
DNA: TGTGCCAGCAGGCCGGGACAGGGCAGCAATCAGCCCCAGCATTTT
CDR3: CASRPGQGSNQPQHF

J: TRBJ2-7
D: TRBD2
V: TRBV6-1
size: many
DNA: TGTGCCAGCAGCCCCGGACTAGCGGGAGGGGGCGAGCAGTACTTC
CDR3: CASSPGLAGGGEQYF

J: TRBJ2-1
D: -
V: TRBV7-9
size: many
DNA: TGTGCCAGCAGCTTAGGTGCTGGCGGGGCCTACAATGAGCAGTTCTTC
CDR3: CASSLGAGGAYNEQFF

J: TRBJ2-5
D: -
V: TRBV20-1
size: few
DNA: TGCAGTGCTAGGATCTACCAAGAGACCCAGTACTTC
CDR3: CSARIYQETQYF

J: TRBJ1-2
D: -
V: TRBV30
size: many
DNA: TGTGCCTGGTCCGACGGGGGCTCGGGCGGCTACACCTTC
CDR3: CAWSDGGSGGYTF